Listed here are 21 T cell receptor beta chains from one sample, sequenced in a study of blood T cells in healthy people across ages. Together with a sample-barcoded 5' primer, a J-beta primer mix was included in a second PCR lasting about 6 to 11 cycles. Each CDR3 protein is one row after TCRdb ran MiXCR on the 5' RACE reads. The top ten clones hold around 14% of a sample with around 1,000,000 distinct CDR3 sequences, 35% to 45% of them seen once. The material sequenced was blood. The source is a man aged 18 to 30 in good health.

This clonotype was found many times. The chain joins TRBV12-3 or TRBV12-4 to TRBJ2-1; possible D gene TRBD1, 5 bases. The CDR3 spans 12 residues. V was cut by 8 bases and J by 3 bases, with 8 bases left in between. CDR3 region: CASYRIYNEQFF. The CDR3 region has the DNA TGTGCCAGCTACAGGATCTACAATGAGCAGTTCTTC.

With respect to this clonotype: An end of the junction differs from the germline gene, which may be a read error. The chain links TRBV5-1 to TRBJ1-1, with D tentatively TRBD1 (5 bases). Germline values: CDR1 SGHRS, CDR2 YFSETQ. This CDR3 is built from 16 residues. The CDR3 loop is CAGSLGPVGPNTEAFF. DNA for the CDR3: TGCGCCGGCAGCTTGGGGCCAGTCGGACCAAACACTGAAGCTTTCTTT.

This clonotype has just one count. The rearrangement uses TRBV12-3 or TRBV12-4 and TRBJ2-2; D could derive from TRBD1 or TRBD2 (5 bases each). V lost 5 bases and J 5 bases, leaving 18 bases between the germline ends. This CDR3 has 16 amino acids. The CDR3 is CASSPRGLSGTGELFF. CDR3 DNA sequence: TGTGCCAGCAGTCCGAGGGGTCTGTCGGGGACCGGGGAGCTGTTTTTT.

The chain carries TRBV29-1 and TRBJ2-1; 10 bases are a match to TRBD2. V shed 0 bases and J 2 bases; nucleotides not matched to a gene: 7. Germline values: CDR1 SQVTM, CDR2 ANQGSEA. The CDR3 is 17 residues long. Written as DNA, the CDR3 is TGCAGCGTTGAAGATCTGAGAGCGGGGGGGCCCTACAATGAGCAGTTCTTC. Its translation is CSVEDLRAGGPYNEQFF.

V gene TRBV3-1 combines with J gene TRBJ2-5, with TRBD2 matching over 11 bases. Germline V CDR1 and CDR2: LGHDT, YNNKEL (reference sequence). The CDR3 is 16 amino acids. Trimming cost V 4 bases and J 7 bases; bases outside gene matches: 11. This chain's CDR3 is CASSPRLAGFTGTQYF. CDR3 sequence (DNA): TGTGCCAGCAGCCCCAGACTAGCGGGGTTTACAGGGACCCAGTACTTC.

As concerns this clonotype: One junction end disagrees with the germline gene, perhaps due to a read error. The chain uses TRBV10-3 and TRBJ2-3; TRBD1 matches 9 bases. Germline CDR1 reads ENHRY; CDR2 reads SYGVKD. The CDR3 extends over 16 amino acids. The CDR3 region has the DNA TGTACCATCAGCGAGGGGACAGGGCCGAGCACAGATACGCAGTATTTT. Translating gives CTISEGTGPSTDTQYF.

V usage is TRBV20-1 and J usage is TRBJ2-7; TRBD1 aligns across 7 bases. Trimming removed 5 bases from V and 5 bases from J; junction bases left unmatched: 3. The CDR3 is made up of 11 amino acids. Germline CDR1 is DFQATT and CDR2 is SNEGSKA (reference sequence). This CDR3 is CSAFTGDEQYF. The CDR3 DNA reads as TGCAGTGCTTTCACAGGGGACGAGCAGTACTTC.

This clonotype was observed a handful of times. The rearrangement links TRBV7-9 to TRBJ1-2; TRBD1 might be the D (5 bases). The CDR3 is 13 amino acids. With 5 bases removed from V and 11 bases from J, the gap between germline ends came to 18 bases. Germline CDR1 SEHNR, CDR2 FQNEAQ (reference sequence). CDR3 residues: CASSPVGTKGYTF. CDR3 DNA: TGTGCCAGCAGCCCAGTAGGGACGAAGGGGTACACCTTC.

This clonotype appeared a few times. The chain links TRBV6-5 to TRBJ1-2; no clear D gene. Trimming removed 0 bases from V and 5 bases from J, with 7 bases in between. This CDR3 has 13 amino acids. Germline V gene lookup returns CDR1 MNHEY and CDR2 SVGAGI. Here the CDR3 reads CASSYSDQYGYTF. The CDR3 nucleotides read TGTGCCAGCAGTTACTCGGATCAGTATGGCTACACCTTC.

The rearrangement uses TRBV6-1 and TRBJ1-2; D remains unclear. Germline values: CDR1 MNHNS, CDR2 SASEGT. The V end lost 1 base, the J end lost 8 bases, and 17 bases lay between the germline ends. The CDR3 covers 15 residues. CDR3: CASSEVGRKDGGYTF. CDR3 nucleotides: TGTGCCAGCAGTGAAGTGGGCAGGAAGGATGGAGGCTACACCTTC.

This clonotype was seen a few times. The CDR3 here is CSAWDRSSYNSPLHF. CDR3 nucleotides: TGCAGTGCGTGGGACAGGAGCTCCTATAATTCACCCCTCCACTTT. The chain joins TRBV20-1 to TRBJ1-6; 8 bases match TRBD1. The CDR3 totals 15 residues. Germline loops: CDR1 DFQATT, CDR2 SNEGSKA (reference sequence). V was pared by 6 bases and J by 0 bases, with 4 bases of the junction left unmatched.

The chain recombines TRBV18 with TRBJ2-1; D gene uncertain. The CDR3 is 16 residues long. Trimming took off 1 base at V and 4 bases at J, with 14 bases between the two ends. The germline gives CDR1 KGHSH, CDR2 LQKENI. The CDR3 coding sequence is TGTGCCAGCTCACCACTACCTCTCTTGCGTTACAATGAGCAGTTCTTC. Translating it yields CASSPLPLLRYNEQFF.

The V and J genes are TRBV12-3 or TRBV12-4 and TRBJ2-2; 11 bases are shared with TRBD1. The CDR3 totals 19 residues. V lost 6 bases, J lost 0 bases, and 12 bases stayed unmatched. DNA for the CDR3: TGTGCCAGCAGGCCGTGGGGACAGGGGGAAAGGTCGAACACCGGGGAGCTGTTTTTT. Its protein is CASRPWGQGERSNTGELFF.

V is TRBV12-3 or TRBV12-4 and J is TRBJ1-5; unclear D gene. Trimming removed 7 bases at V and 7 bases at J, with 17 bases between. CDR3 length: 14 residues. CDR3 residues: CASTDDYGGQPQHF. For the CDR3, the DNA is TGTGCCAGCACCGATGACTACGGCGGGCAGCCCCAGCATTTT.

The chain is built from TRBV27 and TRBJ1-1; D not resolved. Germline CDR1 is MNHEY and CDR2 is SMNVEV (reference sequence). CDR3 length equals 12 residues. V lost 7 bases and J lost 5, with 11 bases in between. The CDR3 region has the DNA TGTGCCAGCAAACGGATGGGGACTGAAGCTTTCTTT. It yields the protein CASKRMGTEAFF.

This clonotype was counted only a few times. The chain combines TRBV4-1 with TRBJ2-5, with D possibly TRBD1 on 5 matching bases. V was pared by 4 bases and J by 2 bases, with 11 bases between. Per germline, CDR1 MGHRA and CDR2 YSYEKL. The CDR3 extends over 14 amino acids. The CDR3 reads CASSRTRRQETQYF. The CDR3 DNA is TGCGCCAGCAGCCGGACACGACGGCAAGAGACCCAGTACTTC.

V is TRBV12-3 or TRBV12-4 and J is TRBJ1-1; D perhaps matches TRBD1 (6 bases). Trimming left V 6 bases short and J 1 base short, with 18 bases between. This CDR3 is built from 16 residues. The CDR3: CASSLNPHRANTEAFF. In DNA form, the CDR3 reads TGTGCCAGCAGCCTCAATCCCCACAGGGCGAACACTGAAGCTTTCTTT.

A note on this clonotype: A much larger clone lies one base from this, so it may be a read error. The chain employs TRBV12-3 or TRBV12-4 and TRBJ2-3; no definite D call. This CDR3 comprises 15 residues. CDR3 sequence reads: CASTPHTTLTDTQYF. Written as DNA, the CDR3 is TGTGCCAGCACCCCTCACACGACACTAACAGATACACAGTATTTT.

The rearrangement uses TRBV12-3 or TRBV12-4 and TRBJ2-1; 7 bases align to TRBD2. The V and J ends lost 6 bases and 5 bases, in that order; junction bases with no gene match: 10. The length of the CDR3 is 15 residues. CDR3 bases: TGTGCCAGCAGCAACCAGGGTCGGGGGGACAATGAGCAGTTCTTC. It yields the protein CASSNQGRGDNEQFF.

In DNA, the CDR3 is TGTGCCAGCACCGTAGGGGTGGGAGGTTTCGGCTACACCTTC. Protein: CASTVGVGGFGYTF. This sequence joins TRBV12-3 or TRBV12-4 and TRBJ1-2, with a possible D match to TRBD1 (5 bases). The CDR3 is 14 amino acids. V was clipped by 7 bases and J by 8 bases, with 20 bases between them.

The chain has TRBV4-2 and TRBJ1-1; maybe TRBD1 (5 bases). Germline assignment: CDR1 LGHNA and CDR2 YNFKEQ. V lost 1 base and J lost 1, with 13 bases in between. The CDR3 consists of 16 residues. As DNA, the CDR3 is TGTGCCAGCAGCCAAGTTGGTGGCAGGGCGAACACTGAAGCTTTCTTT. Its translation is CASSQVGGRANTEAFF.